This record concerns one TCR beta chain sequence. Its antigen is undetermined. The data originate from a study of cytomegalovirus exposure and HLA in healthy donors. Background on the study: HLA-typed donors contributed some 85 million unique TCRs, which were held in an early data release. Study-level findings and limits: A highly shared variant cluster was judged a likely technical artifact. Under 20,000 TCR beta sequences were associated with HLA alleles at 0.05 false discovery rate in a later analysis.

Researchers ran the PCR with 60 Vbeta and 13 Jbeta primers. Assay used: immunoSEQ multiplex PCR; TCRdb lists only in-frame clones, some missing. The sample yields 200,000 to 250,000 clones, about 80% seen once. The germline CDR1 and CDR2 sequences are SGDLS and YYNGEE. V was clipped by 2 bases and J by 4 bases; unmatched bases: 7. This CDR3 spans 15 amino acids. Healthy bone marrow donors made up the donors. J is TRBJ1-2 and V is TRBV9; 8 bases fit TRBD1. The sample taken for sequencing was PBMCs. This clonotype was obtained from a middle-aged woman in good health and CMV-seropositive. The CDR3 coding sequence is TGTGCCAGCAGCGTCGGGACAGGAGGATCCTATGGCTACACCTTC. Amino acid sequence: CASSVGTGGSYGYTF.